The next 30 T cell receptor beta chains were all read from a single sample in a study of cytomegalovirus exposure and HLA in healthy donors. The PCR employed 60 Vbeta primers together with 13 Jbeta primers. Measured with immunoSEQ multiplex PCR; TCRdb has only the in-frame clones, and not every one. This sample has about 180,000 clones, with around 77% found just once. Sample: PBMCs. The receptors derive from a man aged 55-75 years in good health and CMV-seronegative.

The chain is built from TRBV30 and TRBJ2-1; tentative D call: TRBD1 (6 bases). The CDR3 loop spans 13 amino acids. Per germline, CDR1 GTSNPN and CDR2 SVGIG (reference sequence). Trimming pared 5 bases from V and 5 bases from J, leaving 13 bases between. CDR3 nucleotides: TGTGCCTGGTATAAGAGGGGGAACAATGAGCAGTTCTTC. Translated: CAWYKRGNNEQFF.

The V and J genes are TRBV4-1 and TRBJ2-3, with D tentatively TRBD1 (6 bases). Germline lookup yields CDR1 MGHRA and CDR2 YSYEKL. This CDR3 is built from 14 residues. Trimming left V 2 bases short and J 2 bases short, with 8 bases between. CDR3 amino acids: CASSQRTATDTQYF. The CDR3 DNA reads as TGCGCCAGCAGCCAAAGGACAGCCACAGATACGCAGTATTTT.

V and J are TRBV5-4 and TRBJ2-7; 12 nucleotides agree with TRBD2. V dropped 0 bases and J dropped 6; count of bases not matched to a gene: 10. From germline, CDR1 is SGHNT and CDR2 YYREEE (reference sequence). This CDR3 comprises 17 residues. The CDR3 reads CASSLDRLAGGPGEQYF. The CDR3 DNA is TGTGCCAGCAGCTTGGATCGGCTAGCGGGAGGGCCGGGCGAGCAGTACTTC. Full variable domain (remainder filled in from reference TRBV5-4 and TRBJ2-7): ETGVTQSPTHLIKTRGQQVTLRCSSQSGHNTVSWYQQALGQGPQFIFQYYREEENGRGNFPPRFSGLQFPNYSSELNVNALELDDSALYLCASSLDRLAGGPGEQYFGPGTRLTVT.

The chain links TRBV29-1 to TRBJ1-1; 7 bases match TRBD1. The CDR3 loop spans 13 amino acids. Germline V gene lookup returns CDR1 SQVTM and CDR2 ANQGSEA. V lost 5 bases and J lost 8; bases outside the gene matches: 11. CDR3 protein: CSVKRQGDHEAFF. The CDR3 DNA follows: TGCAGCGTTAAAAGACAGGGTGACCACGAAGCTTTCTTT.

The rearrangement joins TRBV6-1 to TRBJ2-2, with 9 bases fitting TRBD2. Germline CDR1 is MNHNS and CDR2 is SASEGT. This CDR3 has 16 residues. With V trimmed by 3 bases and J by 5 bases, 7 bases remained unmatched. This CDR3 reads CASSDWRGGRTGELFF. In DNA, the CDR3 is TGTGCCAGCAGTGACTGGCGGGGGGGCCGAACCGGGGAGCTGTTTTTT.

The CDR3 loop is CASRRGQNNQPQHF. DNA for the CDR3: TGTGCCAGCAGGAGAGGACAGAACAATCAGCCCCAGCATTTT. The chain employs TRBV2 and TRBJ1-5; a possible D gene is TRBD1 (6 bases). The CDR3 length is 14 residues. The V gene's germline CDR1 is SNHLY and CDR2 FYNNEI. Trimming took off 6 bases at V and 3 bases at J, with 12 bases between the two ends.

The chain links TRBV27 to TRBJ1-1; D is perhaps TRBD1 (6 bases). V was cut by 5 bases and J by 5 bases, with 15 bases left in between. CDR1 is MNHEY and CDR2 is SMNVEV in the germline V gene (reference sequence). This CDR3 contains 14 residues. The CDR3 DNA is TGTGCCAGCAGTCTTAACAGGGTAGTGACTGAAGCTTTCTTT. Encoded protein: CASSLNRVVTEAFF.

V is TRBV7-6 and J is TRBJ2-2; possibly TRBD1 for D (5 bases). From germline, CDR1 is SGHVS and CDR2 FNYEAQ. V dropped 5 bases and J dropped 5 bases, with 9 bases sitting between them. CDR3 length equals 13 residues. For the CDR3, the DNA is TGTGCCAGCAGCATCCGACAGACCGGGGAGCTGTTTTTT. It yields the protein CASSIRQTGELFF.

This clone was observed a few times. The chain joins TRBV6-6 to TRBJ2-2, with D maybe TRBD1 (6 bases). This CDR3 comprises 15 residues. Deletions cut 5 bases from V and 1 base from J, with 11 bases between. Germline V CDR1 and CDR2: MNHNY, SVGAGI (reference sequence). CDR3 residues: CASSKTGQNTGELFF. Here the CDR3 DNA reads TGTGCCAGCAGTAAGACGGGACAGAACACCGGGGAGCTGTTTTTT.

The chain uses TRBV19 and TRBJ2-5; TRBD1 matches 7 bases. Unmatched junction bases numbered 0, after V lost 1 base and J lost 1 base. The CDR3 consists of 14 residues. From germline, CDR1 is LNHDA and CDR2 SQIVND (reference sequence). In DNA form, the CDR3 reads TGTGCCAGTAGTATAGCAGGGGGCCAAGAGACCCAGTACTTC. It specifies CASSIAGGQETQYF.

The gene calls are TRBV30 and TRBJ2-3; tentative D call: TRBD2 (5 bases). Trimming removed 1 base from V and 2 bases from J, with 10 bases in between. Germline loops: CDR1 GTSNPN, CDR2 SVGIG (reference sequence). The CDR3 totals 14 residues. For the CDR3, the DNA is TGTGCCTGGAGTGATTTCGGGATCACAGATACGCAGTATTTT. Its protein product is CAWSDFGITDTQYF.

The chain couples TRBV15 to TRBJ2-3; weak D call: TRBD2 (7 bases). This CDR3 has 15 amino acids. Looked up from germline, CDR1 is LNHNV and CDR2 is YYDKDF (reference sequence). Trimming removed 0 bases from V and 5 bases from J, with 12 bases in between. CDR3 bases: TGTGCCACCAGCAGAGATGGGGGCGGGGGAGATACGCAGTATTTT. Translation gives CATSRDGGGGDTQYF.

The chain links TRBV6-1 to TRBJ2-3; a possible D gene is TRBD1 (6 bases). The CDR3 contains 14 residues. Germline V gene sequence: CDR1 MNHNS, CDR2 SASEGT. V lost 3 bases and J 4 bases, leaving 11 bases between the germline ends. Written as DNA, the CDR3 is TGTGCCAGCAGTGAGTGGGGGCAGGCAGATACGCAGTATTTT. Encoded protein: CASSEWGQADTQYF.

This clone was counted a few times. This chain joins TRBV13 and TRBJ2-3; D unresolved. Deletions cut 2 bases from V and 3 bases from J, with 12 bases between. Germline V gives CDR1 PRHDT, CDR2 FYEKMQ (reference sequence). CDR3 length: 15 amino acids. The DNA for the CDR3 is TGTGCCAGCAGCTTATCGCAGGTGGTGACAGATACGCAGTATTTT. This encodes CASSLSQVVTDTQYF.

The chain joins TRBV25-1 to TRBJ2-5, with TRBD2 matching over 7 bases. The J call may be mistaken, given a closer DNA end match to TRBJ2-7. There are 14 residues in the CDR3. Germline V lookup: CDR1 MGHDK, CDR2 SYGVNS. CDR3: CASSEASGPYEQYF. In DNA, the CDR3 is TGTGCCAGCAGTGAGGCTAGCGGCCCCTACGAGCAGTACTTC.

V is TRBV5-4 and J is TRBJ2-6; D is unclear. With 0 bases removed from V and 0 bases from J, the gap between germline ends came to 7 bases. The CDR3 totals 16 residues. CDR1 is SGHNT, CDR2 YYREEE, per germline (reference sequence). In DNA, the CDR3 is TGTGCCAGCAGCTTGGGACTGGACTCTGGGGCCAACGTCCTGACTTTC. Translating it yields CASSLGLDSGANVLTF.

This clone was seen a handful of times. The V and J genes are TRBV7-9 and TRBJ1-4, with a possible D match to TRBD1 (5 bases). V shed 5 bases and J shed 5 bases, with 18 bases lying between them. Germline V CDR1 and CDR2: SEHNR, FQNEAQ (reference sequence). The CDR3 is 16 residues long. Written as DNA, the CDR3 is TGTGCCAGCAGCACGTCAGAAGGCAAGGGGAATGAAAAACTGTTTTTT. Encoded protein: CASSTSEGKGNEKLFF.

This clone has only a few counts. The CDR3 loop reads CASSASAGAGTGELFF. The CDR3 nucleotides are TGTGCCAGCAGCGCCAGCGCGGGGGCGGGCACCGGGGAGCTGTTTTTT. The chain recombines TRBV11-3 with TRBJ2-2, with D possibly TRBD2 on 7 matching bases. In germline, CDR1 is SGHNT, CDR2 YENEEA. The ends were cut back, 5 bases at V and 4 bases at J, with 17 bases in the middle. The length of the CDR3 is 16 residues.

V usage is TRBV18 and J usage is TRBJ2-5; D is perhaps TRBD2 (6 bases). CDR1 and CDR2 (germline): KGHSH, LQKENI. With 3 bases removed from V and 1 base from J, the gap between germline ends came to 9 bases. CDR3 length: 14 amino acids. CDR3 DNA sequence: TGTGCCAGCTCACCGACGCGGGGCCAAGAGACCCAGTACTTC. Its protein is CASSPTRGQETQYF.

This clone was seen a handful of times. This sequence joins TRBV5-6 and TRBJ2-5; the D gene is possibly TRBD2 (6 bases). The CDR3 is made up of 16 amino acids. CDR1 is SGHDT and CDR2 is YYEEEE in the germline V gene. Between the trimmed V and J ends, which lost 1 base and 1 base, there was a span of 14 bases. CDR3 residues: CASSLRGLGLQETQYF. CDR3 in DNA: TGTGCCAGCAGCTTGCGGGGGTTAGGCCTCCAAGAGACCCAGTACTTC.

The chain has TRBV28 and TRBJ1-2; tentatively, D is TRBD1 (5 bases). The length of the CDR3 is 15 residues. Germline V gives CDR1 MDHEN, CDR2 SYDVKM. V was pared by 0 bases and J by 0 bases, with 8 bases between. CDR3 amino acids: CASSLWTEANYGYTF. For the CDR3, the DNA is TGTGCCAGCAGTTTATGGACAGAAGCTAACTATGGCTACACCTTC.

The chain recombines TRBV14 with TRBJ2-5; TRBD1 agrees at 8 bases. CDR3 length equals 15 residues. Trimming cost V 4 bases and J 5 bases; bases outside gene matches: 9. Germline CDR1 SGHDN, CDR2 FVKESK. The CDR3 coding sequence is TGTGCCAGCAGCCCAGTCGGACAGGGTTACGAGACCCAGTACTTC. It yields the protein CASSPVGQGYETQYF.

This chain links TRBV5-1 with TRBJ1-1, with 8 bases matching TRBD1. Per the germline V gene, CDR1 is SGHRS and CDR2 is YFSETQ. V lost 0 bases to trimming and J lost 4 bases; unmatched junction nucleotides: 11. This CDR3 is built from 17 residues. The CDR3 sequence: CASSLDGQGFSGTEAFF. CDR3 DNA: TGCGCCAGCAGCTTGGACGGACAGGGCTTCTCGGGCACTGAAGCTTTCTTT.

V is TRBV5-6 and J is TRBJ1-1; 9 bases align to TRBD1. The germline gives CDR1 SGHDT, CDR2 YYEEEE. The junction had 17 bases not matched to a gene; V was cut back by 2 bases and J by 3 bases. The CDR3 contains 19 residues. The CDR3 protein is CASSFPRTGDSGWDTEAFF. The DNA of the CDR3 is TGTGCCAGCAGCTTTCCCCGGACAGGGGATTCAGGTTGGGACACTGAAGCTTTCTTT.

The chain joins TRBV9 to TRBJ2-4; tentatively, D is TRBD1 (6 bases). The CDR3 loop spans 15 amino acids. The V end lost 2 bases, the J end lost 5 bases, and 14 bases lay between the germline ends. Germline V lookup: CDR1 SGDLS, CDR2 YYNGEE. The CDR3 region is CASSVGGGLENIQYF. The CDR3 DNA sequence: TGTGCCAGCAGCGTTGGGGGCGGGCTGGAAAACATTCAGTACTTC.

The J gene is TRBJ1-1, the V gene TRBV19; D gene ambiguous. This CDR3 is 13 amino acids long. V was trimmed by 4 bases and J by 5 bases, leaving 11 bases between them. Per germline, CDR1 LNHDA and CDR2 SQIVND (reference sequence). In nucleotides, the CDR3 is TGTGCCAGTAGTACGTCGACGGGGACTGAAGCTTTCTTT. Encoded protein: CASSTSTGTEAFF.

This clone was found a few times. This sequence joins TRBV5-1 and TRBJ2-7; TRBD1 agrees at 7 bases. This CDR3 is 13 amino acids long. Germline assignment: CDR1 SGHRS and CDR2 YFSETQ. The junction had 4 bases not matched to a gene; V was cut back by 3 bases and J by 4 bases. The CDR3 spells CASSSTGNYEQYF. The CDR3 region has the DNA TGCGCCAGCAGCTCGACAGGGAATTACGAGCAGTACTTC.

This clone showed up just once. The chain links TRBV5-1 to TRBJ2-7; 7 nucleotides agree with TRBD1. Germline V CDR1 and CDR2: SGHRS, YFSETQ. The V and J ends lost 4 bases and 7 bases, in that order; junction bases with no gene match: 14. This CDR3 region has 15 residues. The CDR3 region has the DNA TGCGCCAGCAGCCAAGAACAGGGGACATTGGGTGAGCAGTACTTC. Residues: CASSQEQGTLGEQYF.

The chain is built from TRBV5-1 and TRBJ2-1, with 12 bases fitting TRBD1. CDR3 length equals 15 residues. Germline loops: CDR1 SGHRS, CDR2 YFSETQ. Trimming cost V 5 bases and J 7 bases; bases outside gene matches: 7. This chain's CDR3 is CASSPGQGAHNEQFF. The CDR3, as DNA: TGCGCCAGCAGTCCGGGACAGGGGGCGCATAATGAGCAGTTCTTC.

The chain has TRBV27 and TRBJ2-7; possibly TRBD2 for D (6 bases). Germline lookup yields CDR1 MNHEY and CDR2 SMNVEV (reference sequence). The CDR3 is 15 residues long. The V end lost 0 bases, the J end lost 1 base, and 10 bases lay between the germline ends. CDR3 residues: CASSLSPGRSYEQYF. The CDR3, as DNA: TGTGCCAGCAGTTTATCCCCAGGGAGGTCCTACGAGCAGTACTTC.